This TCR beta chain was identified during a study of cytomegalovirus exposure and HLA in healthy donors. Looking at the study overall: Earlier results showed roughly 120 million unique TCR beta sequences derived from approximately 180 million T cells.

Germline lookup yields CDR1 SGHDT and CDR2 YYEEEE. The CDR3 is 15 amino acids. The primer mix had 60 Vbeta and 13 Jbeta primers. Some clones are missing from TCRdb's copy, which holds only in-frame ones; the method was immunoSEQ multiplex PCR. Among about 140,000 clones, more than 70% were seen once, and the ten largest hold 2.5% to 4%. The specimen was PBMCs. This chain joins TRBV5-6 and TRBJ2-5; D is possibly TRBD2 (6 bases). Near its end, the DNA agrees better with TRBJ2-7, so the J call may be wrong. The TCR was taken from a man aged 35 to 55 in good health and CMV-seronegative. The CDR3 is CASSLAGTETYEQYF. In DNA form, the CDR3 reads TGTGCCAGCAGCTTGGCCGGGACTGAGACCTACGAGCAGTACTTC.